The rows below give T cell receptor beta chains drawn from one sample of a study of regulatory T cells in long-lasting Graves disease. TCRdb reprocessed the multiplex PCR reads with MiXCR, giving one entry per CDR3 protein. Among hundreds of thousands of distinct CDR3 sequences listed, about 16% were seen once. These data also featured in a second study, about T cells in Graves' hyperthyroidism and ophthalmopathy.

This specimen was peripheral blood mononuclear cells (PBMCs), taken at new diagnosis, from a patient treated with antithyroid drugs. Receptors were obtained from a woman aged 35 to 60 with Graves disease. Both conserved end residues are part of each CDR3. Each record gives: J gene, V gene, D gene, clone size, CDR3 length, CDR3 DNA, CDR3 protein. D genes are given only for firm matches. Size tells how often a clone was seen (once, few, many) or the class of an expanded clone, and some rows leave it out.

J gene: TRBJ2-3
V gene: TRBV12-3/TRBV12-4
D gene: NA
clone size: NA
CDR3 length: 15
CDR3 DNA: TGTGCCAGCAGTTTAGAGGGACACCTCACAGATACGCAGTATTTT
CDR3 protein: CASSLEGHLTDTQYF

J gene: TRBJ2-7
V gene: TRBV30
D gene: TRBD2
clone size: once
CDR3 length: 15
CDR3 DNA: TGTGCCTGGAGGTCCACTAGCGGGGGAACCTACGAGCAGTACTTC
CDR3 protein: CAWRSTSGGTYEQYF

J gene: TRBJ2-7
V gene: TRBV18
D gene: TRBD1
clone size: NA
CDR3 length: 19
CDR3 DNA: TGTGCCAGCTCACCAAGGCTAATCTCGGGACAGAAAAGCTCCTACGAGCAGTACTTC
CDR3 protein: CASSPRLISGQKSSYEQYF

J gene: TRBJ1-6
V gene: TRBV3-1
D gene: NA
clone size: few
CDR3 length: 14
CDR3 DNA: TGTGCCAGCAGCCAAACACCCGGAAATTCACCCCTCCACTTT
CDR3 protein: CASSQTPGNSPLHF

J gene: TRBJ1-6
V gene: TRBV11-2
D gene: NA
clone size: once
CDR3 length: 17
CDR3 DNA: TGTGCCAGCAGCCCTGGAGGGGGAATTGCCTATAATTCACCCCTCCACTTT
CDR3 protein: CASSPGGGIAYNSPLHF

J gene: TRBJ2-7
V gene: TRBV19
D gene: NA
clone size: NA
CDR3 length: 14
CDR3 DNA: TGTGCCAGTAGTATAGGCAGTAGCTCCTACGAGCAGTACTTC
CDR3 protein: CASSIGSSSYEQYF

J gene: TRBJ2-3
V gene: TRBV18
D gene: TRBD2
clone size: NA
CDR3 length: 16
CDR3 DNA: TGTGCCAGCTCACCTGATATAGCGGGGGCGTCAGATACGCAGTATTTT
CDR3 protein: CASSPDIAGASDTQYF

J gene: TRBJ2-7
V gene: TRBV12-3/TRBV12-4
D gene: NA
clone size: few
CDR3 length: 13
CDR3 DNA: TGTGCCAGCAGTTGGGCGTCGGGTTTGGAGCAGTACTTC
CDR3 protein: CASSWASGLEQYF

J gene: TRBJ2-5
V gene: TRBV20-1
D gene: NA
clone size: many
CDR3 length: 13
CDR3 DNA: TGCAGTGCTAGGGCCGCGGGGGCGGGGACCCAGTACTTC
CDR3 protein: CSARAAGAGTQYF

J gene: TRBJ1-1
V gene: TRBV6-1
D gene: NA
clone size: NA
CDR3 length: 12
CDR3 DNA: TGTGCCAGCAGGGAGACAGTGAGGGAAGCTTTCTTT
CDR3 protein: CASRETVREAFF

J gene: TRBJ2-1
V gene: TRBV24-1
D gene: NA
clone size: NA
CDR3 length: 13
CDR3 DNA: TGTGCCACCGGTGCGGGTTTCTACAATGAGCAGTTCTTC
CDR3 protein: CATGAGFYNEQFF

J gene: TRBJ1-2
V gene: TRBV6-1
D gene: NA
clone size: NA
CDR3 length: 13
CDR3 DNA: TGTGCCAGCAGCCTTCGCGGGACCTACGGCTACACCTTC
CDR3 protein: CASSLRGTYGYTF

J gene: TRBJ2-7
V gene: TRBV28
D gene: NA
clone size: many
CDR3 length: 14
CDR3 DNA: TGTGCCAGCAGTTTCCGGACTGTTGGCTACGAGCAGTACTTC
CDR3 protein: CASSFRTVGYEQYF

J gene: TRBJ1-1
V gene: TRBV3-1
D gene: NA
clone size: many
CDR3 length: 15
CDR3 DNA: TGTGCCAGCAGCCAAGGGGCATCCTTAAACACTGAAGCTTTCTTT
CDR3 protein: CASSQGASLNTEAFF

J gene: TRBJ2-7
V gene: TRBV5-6
D gene: TRBD1
clone size: NA
CDR3 length: 15
CDR3 DNA: TGTGCCAGCAGCTTGTGGGGGACAGGCGTCTACGAGCAGTACTTC
CDR3 protein: CASSLWGTGVYEQYF

J gene: TRBJ2-3
V gene: TRBV20-1
D gene: NA
clone size: many
CDR3 length: 16
CDR3 DNA: TGCAGTGCGCCGAGGGCCGCTCCGGGACGCACAGATACGCAGTATTTT
CDR3 protein: CSAPRAAPGRTDTQYF

J gene: TRBJ2-7
V gene: TRBV12-3/TRBV12-4
D gene: TRBD2
clone size: many
CDR3 length: 14
CDR3 DNA: TGTGCCAGCAGGCCCTCGGGGGGTGGGCTCGAGCAGTACTTC
CDR3 protein: CASRPSGGGLEQYF

J gene: TRBJ2-1
V gene: TRBV2
D gene: TRBD1
clone size: many
CDR3 length: 13
CDR3 DNA: TGTGCCAGCAGTGGGACAGGGCCCTATGAGCAGTTCTTC
CDR3 protein: CASSGTGPYEQFF

J gene: TRBJ1-1
V gene: TRBV6-5
D gene: NA
clone size: many
CDR3 length: 13
CDR3 DNA: TGTGCCAGCAGATACAGGGTCGCCACTGAAGCTTTCTTT
CDR3 protein: CASRYRVATEAFF

J gene: TRBJ1-2
V gene: TRBV9
D gene: NA
clone size: few
CDR3 length: 15
CDR3 DNA: TGTGCCAGCAGCACCCGAGGGTACAGCAACTATGGCTACACCTTC
CDR3 protein: CASSTRGYSNYGYTF

J gene: TRBJ1-3
V gene: TRBV30
D gene: NA
clone size: many
CDR3 length: 13
CDR3 DNA: TGTGCCTGGAGTGGGTTCTCTGGAAACACCATATATTTT
CDR3 protein: CAWSGFSGNTIYF

J gene: TRBJ2-3
V gene: TRBV6-1
D gene: TRBD2
clone size: many
CDR3 length: 17
CDR3 DNA: TGTGCCAGCAGTGAAGAAATTGGCGGGGGAAGCACAGATACGCAGTATTTT
CDR3 protein: CASSEEIGGGSTDTQYF

J gene: TRBJ1-1
V gene: TRBV20-1
D gene: NA
clone size: many
CDR3 length: 14
CDR3 DNA: TGCAGTGCTAGAGATAGGCAGGGTGGGACTGAAGCTTTCTTT
CDR3 protein: CSARDRQGGTEAFF

J gene: TRBJ1-4
V gene: TRBV15
D gene: NA
clone size: many
CDR3 length: 16
CDR3 DNA: TGTGCCACCAGCAAAACAAAGGGAGCCGATAATGAAAAACTGTTTTTT
CDR3 protein: CATSKTKGADNEKLFF

J gene: TRBJ2-3
V gene: TRBV6-1
D gene: NA
clone size: NA
CDR3 length: 13
CDR3 DNA: TGTGCCAGCGGGGTGGGAAGTACAGATACGCAGTATTTT
CDR3 protein: CASGVGSTDTQYF

J gene: TRBJ2-3
V gene: TRBV4-1
D gene: NA
clone size: few
CDR3 length: 15
CDR3 DNA: TGCGCCAGCAGCCACGCTGGGATAGCACTGCATACGCAGTATTTT
CDR3 protein: CASSHAGIALHTQYF

J gene: TRBJ2-3
V gene: TRBV2
D gene: TRBD2
clone size: many
CDR3 length: 13
CDR3 DNA: TGTGCCAGCAACGGGGGGAACACAGATACGCAGTATTTT
CDR3 protein: CASNGGNTDTQYF

J gene: TRBJ1-2
V gene: TRBV6-1
D gene: TRBD1
clone size: many
CDR3 length: 15
CDR3 DNA: TGTGCCAGCAGTCAGACGGGACAGGGGACCTTTGGCTACACCTTC
CDR3 protein: CASSQTGQGTFGYTF

J gene: TRBJ1-4
V gene: TRBV19
D gene: NA
clone size: few
CDR3 length: 14
CDR3 DNA: TGTGCCAGTAGAATTCGGCAGGGACGTGAAAAACTGTTTTTT
CDR3 protein: CASRIRQGREKLFF